The clone carrying this T cell receptor beta chain has only one observation. This record comes from a study of cytomegalovirus exposure and HLA in healthy donors. CDR3 length equals 13 residues. Germline V CDR1 and CDR2: MRHNA, SNTAGT. The ends were cut back, 2 bases at V and 6 bases at J, with 5 bases in the middle. The PCR contained 60 Vbeta and 13 Jbeta primers. TCRdb keeps only in-frame clones here, not all; method: immunoSEQ multiplex PCR. The sample lists about 150,000 clones, 79% occurring once. The sequence came from a man between 50 and 59 years old in good health and CMV-seropositive. This chain links TRBV6-4 with TRBJ1-6; D might be TRBD1 (5 bases). The sample taken for sequencing was PBMCs. CDR3: CASSDDSNSPLHF. DNA of the CDR3: TGTGCCAGCAGTGACGACAGTAATTCACCCCTCCACTTT.